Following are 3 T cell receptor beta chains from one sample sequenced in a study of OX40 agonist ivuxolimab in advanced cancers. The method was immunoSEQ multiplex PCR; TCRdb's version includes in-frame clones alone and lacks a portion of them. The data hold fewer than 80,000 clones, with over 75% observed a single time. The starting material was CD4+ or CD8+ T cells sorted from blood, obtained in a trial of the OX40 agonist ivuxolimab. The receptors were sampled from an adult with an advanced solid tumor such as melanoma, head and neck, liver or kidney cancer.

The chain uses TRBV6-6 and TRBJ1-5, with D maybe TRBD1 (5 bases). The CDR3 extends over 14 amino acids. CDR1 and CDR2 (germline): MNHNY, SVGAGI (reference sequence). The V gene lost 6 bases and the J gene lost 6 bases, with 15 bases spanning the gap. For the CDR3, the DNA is TGTGCCAGCAGCCCCTACGGGGCGAGTCAGCCCCAGCATTTT. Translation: CASSPYGASQPQHF.

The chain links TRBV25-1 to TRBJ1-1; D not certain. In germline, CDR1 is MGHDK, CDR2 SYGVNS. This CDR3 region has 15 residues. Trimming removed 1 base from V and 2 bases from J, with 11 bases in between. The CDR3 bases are TGTGCCAGCAGTGAATCGTTAGGCGGAAACACTGAAGCTTTCTTT. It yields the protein CASSESLGGNTEAFF.

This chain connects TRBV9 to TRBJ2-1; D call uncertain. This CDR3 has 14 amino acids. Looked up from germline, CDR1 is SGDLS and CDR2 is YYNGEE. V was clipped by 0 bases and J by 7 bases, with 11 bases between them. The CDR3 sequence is CASSVAPFPNEQFF. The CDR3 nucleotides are TGTGCCAGCAGCGTAGCCCCGTTCCCTAATGAGCAGTTCTTC.